Listed below are T cell receptor beta chains from one sample, sequenced in a study of blood T cell repertoires in COVID-19. The data were produced by immunoSEQ multiplex PCR, yet TCRdb's version contains in-frame clones alone and is incomplete. Among about 120,000 clones listed, about 89% were seen once. Source material: peripheral blood. Receptors originate from a woman in her seventies with acute or convalescent COVID-19. Each CDR3 is given with its conserved first and last residue. D genes are given only for firm matches. A row's size may be missing; if present it is once, few, many or a size class.

d_gene	v_gene	abundance	j_gene	CDR3nt	CDR3aa
.	TRBV11-3	many	TRBJ1-1	TGTGCCAGCACCCGTGCGGAGGACACTGAAGCTTTCTTT	CASTRAEDTEAFF
TRBD1	TRBV28	.	TRBJ2-7	TGTGCCAGCACTCCGGGACAGGGGGCGCAAGGGGATGTCTTC	CASTPGQGAQGDVF
.	TRBV11-2	.	TRBJ2-7	TGTGCCAGCAGCGGGTGGCTAGCATCGCCGGGCGAGCAGTACTTC	CASSGWLASPGEQYF
.	TRBV2	.	TRBJ1-5	TGTGCCAGCTCCAGGTTTGGGGACTCGAGCAATCAGCCCCAGCATTTT	CASSRFGDSSNQPQHF
.	TRBV3-1/TRBV3-2	.	TRBJ1-4	TGTGCCAGCAGCCAAGATTTCGGGTCAACTAATGAAAAACTGTTTTTT	CASSQDFGSTNEKLFF
.	TRBV10-3	.	TRBJ1-5	TGTGCCACCGGGGCAGGGGTAGGGAATCAGCCCCAGCATTTT	CATGAGVGNQPQHF
.	TRBV28	.	TRBJ1-2	TGTGCCAGCAGCCCCGGAGTGATCTATGGCTACACCTTC	CASSPGVIYGYTF
.	TRBV19	.	TRBJ2-2	TGTGCCAGTAGTGAGGAACGGCGGCACACCGGGGAGCTGTTTTTT	CASSEERRHTGELFF
TRBD1	TRBV10-2	.	TRBJ1-4	TGCGCCAGCGCGCAACCGGGACAGGGGGAGCACATCCATTTT	CASAQPGQGEHIHF
TRBD2	TRBV24-1	.	TRBJ2-5	TGTGCCACCAGTGATTCAACAGGTGGCGGGGGGGCCCGGGAGACCCAGTACTTC	CATSDSTGGGGARETQYF
.	TRBV12-3/TRBV12-4	.	TRBJ1-2	TGTGCCAGCAGTTTCGGGAACGGCTACACCTTC	CASSFGNGYTF
.	TRBV5-1	.	TRBJ2-4	TGCGCCAGCAAACTAGACACGGCCAAAAACATTCAGTACTTC	CASKLDTAKNIQYF
TRBD1	TRBV6-5	.	TRBJ2-3	TGTGCCAGCAGCGGGACAGGGCTCACAGATACGCAGTATTTT	CASSGTGLTDTQYF
TRBD1	TRBV4-1	.	TRBJ1-1	TGCGCCAGCAAGCCAATACAGGGGGGTGCCATGAACACTGAAGCTTTCTTT	CASKPIQGGAMNTEAFF
.	TRBV28	.	TRBJ1-1	TGTGCCAGCAGTACAGGTGGGGTCACTGAAGCTTTCTTT	CASSTGGVTEAFF
.	TRBV27	few	TRBJ1-1	TGTGCCAGCAGTTTAGTCGCACGAGGATTAGCTTTCTTT	CASSLVARGLAFF
TRBD1	TRBV2	.	TRBJ1-6	TGTGCCAGCATCTCCGGACAGGGGGCTCAATCACCCCTCCACTTT	CASISGQGAQSPLHF
TRBD1	TRBV15	.	TRBJ1-2	TGTGCCACCAGCATAAGACAGGGAAGGACTGGCTACACCTTC	CATSIRQGRTGYTF
TRBD2	TRBV3-1/TRBV3-2	.	TRBJ2-3	TGTGCCAGTGCGGGACTAGCGGGGGGGTTCGGCACAGATACGCAGTATTTT	CASAGLAGGFGTDTQYF
.	TRBV30	.	TRBJ2-1	TGTGCCTGGAGTGTATCGGGTAATGAGCAGTTCTTC	CAWSVSGNEQFF
.	TRBV18	.	TRBJ1-1	TGTGCCAGCGCACTCGGGGGGGGCCTGAACACTGAAGCTTTCTTT	CASALGGGLNTEAFF
TRBD1	TRBV5-1	.	TRBJ1-1	TGCGCCAGCAGCTTGGTAGGGGGCCCTAAAAACACTGAAGCTTTCTTT	CASSLVGGPKNTEAFF
.	TRBV3-1/TRBV3-2	.	TRBJ2-5	TGTGCCAGCAGCCAAGAAAGGACAGCCGTCCAAGAGACCCAGTACTTC	CASSQERTAVQETQYF
.	TRBV2	few	TRBJ1-6	TGTGCCAGCACCGGGGAGGGTGGATCACCCCTCCACTTT	CASTGEGGSPLHF
.	TRBV30	.	TRBJ1-1	TGTGCCTGGAGTGGCTACAGGACACTTCTTATCTTT	CAWSGYRTLLIF
TRBD1	TRBV18	.	TRBJ1-6	TGTGCCAGCTCACCTGGGACAGGCGTTAATTCACCCCTCCACTTT	CASSPGTGVNSPLHF
.	TRBV9	.	TRBJ1-1	TGTGCCAGCAGCTACTCCTTGGACACTGAAGCTTTCTTT	CASSYSLDTEAFF
.	TRBV12-3/TRBV12-4	.	TRBJ2-7	TGTGCCAGCAGTTTAGTGGGTGACAGCGAGCAGTACTTC	CASSLVGDSEQYF
.	TRBV27	.	TRBJ1-6	TGTGCCAGCTCCCCCAGGGTTTTAAATTCACCCCTCCACTTT	CASSPRVLNSPLHF
TRBD1	TRBV4-1	once	TRBJ1-6	TGCGCCAGCAGCCAAGAGACCGGGACAGGGATAAATTCACCCCTCCACTTT	CASSQETGTGINSPLHF
TRBD1	TRBV28	.	TRBJ1-6	TGTGCCAGCAGTTTGGACGGCCGGACAGGGACACCCCTCCACTTT	CASSLDGRTGTPLHF
TRBD1	TRBV28	.	TRBJ2-5	TGTGCCAGCAGTCAGCCCTTGGGACAGGGAACTGAGACCCAGTACTTC	CASSQPLGQGTETQYF
TRBD1	TRBV19	.	TRBJ1-1	TGTGCCAGTAGCCCGGGACAGAAGAACACTGAAGCTTTCTTT	CASSPGQKNTEAFF
.	TRBV28	.	TRBJ1-5	TGTGCCAGCAGTTTTCAGAATCAGCCCCAGCATTTT	CASSFQNQPQHF
.	TRBV30	.	TRBJ1-6	TGTGCCTGGAGTATCGGGACTGGAAATTCACCCCTCCACTTT	CAWSIGTGNSPLHF
.	TRBV6-5	.	TRBJ1-6	TGTGCCAGCAGTTACGACAGTGAAAGCTCACCCCTCCACTTT	CASSYDSESSPLHF
.	TRBV28	.	TRBJ1-6	TGTGCCAGCAGCGACACAGGGAATGGAAAACCCCTCCACTTT	CASSDTGNGKPLHF
TRBD1	TRBV7-2	.	TRBJ1-2	TGTGCCAGCAGCGTCGGGACAGGTGGTGGCTACACCTTC	CASSVGTGGGYTF